Each of the 5 T cell receptor beta chains below was sequenced from the same sample in a study of T cells in Graves' hyperthyroidism and ophthalmopathy. Amplified TCR beta CDR3 regions derived from RNA transcripts. During a first-round RT-PCR of the TCR CDR3, the HTBI primer set was used. One entry per CDR3 protein, called by TCRdb with MiXCR from the multiplex PCR reads. The sample holds about 600,000 distinct CDR3 sequences, 14% seen once. Sequencing was performed on blood. Receptors were obtained from a woman aged 18-30 years with Graves' ophthalmopathy.

This clonotype was counted ten times or more. The chain links TRBV30 to TRBJ1-1, with a possible D match to TRBD1 (6 bases). The length of the CDR3 is 14 residues. V lost 3 bases, J lost 5 bases, and 16 bases lay in between. Germline lookup yields CDR1 GTSNPN and CDR2 SVGIG (reference sequence). The CDR3, as DNA: TGTGCCTGGAGGAGAGGGGGGCGGGGGACTGAAGCTTTCTTT. Its translation is CAWRRGGRGTEAFF.

This clonotype occurred many times. V gene TRBV29-1 combines with J gene TRBJ2-5, with TRBD2 matching 12 bases. CDR1 and CDR2 from the germline V gene are SQVTM and ANQGSEA. V trimming: 4 bases; J trimming: 5 bases; junction bases outside the gene matches: 8. CDR3 length equals 15 residues. Here the CDR3 DNA reads TGCAGCGTTGGACCTAGCGGGAGGGGACAGGAGACCCAGTACTTC. It is translated as CSVGPSGRGQETQYF.

The rearrangement joins TRBV7-3 to TRBJ2-1, with a weak D call TRBD2 (6 bases). Germline assignment: CDR1 SGHTA and CDR2 FQGTGA. V shed 3 bases and J shed 8 bases, with 11 bases lying between them. There are 13 residues in the CDR3. CDR3 protein: CASSFRSGDEQFF. The CDR3 bases are TGTGCCAGCAGCTTTCGTAGCGGTGATGAGCAGTTCTTC.

This clonotype was observed many times. The chain carries TRBV20-1 and TRBJ2-7; a possible D gene is TRBD2 (6 bases). CDR1 and CDR2 (germline): DFQATT, SNEGSKA (reference sequence). The V end lost 3 bases, the J end lost 0 bases, and 12 bases lay between the germline ends. The length of the CDR3 is 14 residues. Written as DNA, the CDR3 is TGCAGTGCTAGGGGGACTTTTAGCTCCTACGAGCAGTACTTC. It is translated as CSARGTFSSYEQYF.

This clonotype was seen ten or more times. The J gene is TRBJ2-7, the V gene TRBV7-9; 9 nucleotides agree with TRBD2. Per the germline V gene, CDR1 is SEHNR and CDR2 is FQNEAQ (reference sequence). The CDR3 is 18 amino acids. V dropped 2 bases and J dropped 0; count of bases not matched to a gene: 11. As DNA, the CDR3 is TGTGCCAGCAGCTTATCTTTCTCAAGCGGGAGGATCTCCTACGAGCAGTACTTC. Its protein product is CASSLSFSSGRISYEQYF.